The clone carrying this T cell receptor beta chain occurred many times. The data were obtained in a study of CD8+CD57+ T cells in acquired aplastic anemia. About the study: Average CD4+ read depth in healthy donors was around 11 million reads.

The study profiled TCR beta VDJ and CDR3 using genomic DNA as template. A single record per CDR3 protein comes from TCRdb applying MiXCR to the reads. The table has about 150,000 distinct CDR3 sequences, roughly two fifths seen once. The sample taken for sequencing was sorted CD4+, CD8+, or CD8+CD57+ T cells (not recorded which) from PBMCs. The TCR originated in a human donor in good health, serving as a control.

CDR3 in DNA: TGTGCCACCAGCCTCCGGGGACGTGGCTATGGCTACACCTTC. Amino acids: CATSLRGRGYGYTF. The J gene is TRBJ1-2, the V gene TRBV15; D possibly corresponds to TRBD1 (5 bases). Germline V gene sequence: CDR1 LNHNV, CDR2 YYDKDF (reference sequence). Trimming removed 5 bases at V and 4 bases at J, with 14 bases between. The CDR3 extends over 14 amino acids.